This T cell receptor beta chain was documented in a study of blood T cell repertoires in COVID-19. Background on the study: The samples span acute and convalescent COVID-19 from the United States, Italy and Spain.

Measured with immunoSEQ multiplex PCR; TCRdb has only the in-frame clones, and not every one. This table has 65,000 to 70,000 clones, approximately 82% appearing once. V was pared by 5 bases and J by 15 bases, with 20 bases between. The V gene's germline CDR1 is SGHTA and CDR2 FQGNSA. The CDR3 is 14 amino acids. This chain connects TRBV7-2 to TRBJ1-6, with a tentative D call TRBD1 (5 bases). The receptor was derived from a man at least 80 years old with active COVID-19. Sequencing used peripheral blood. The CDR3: CASSPSGQGPVLHF. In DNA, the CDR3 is TGTGCCAGCAGCCCGAGTGGTCAGGGCCCGGTCCTCCACTTT. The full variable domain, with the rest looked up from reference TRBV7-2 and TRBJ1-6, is GAGVSQSPSNKVTEKGKDVELRCDPISGHTALYWYRQSLGQGLEFLIYFQGNSAPDKSGLPSDRFSAERTGGSVSTLTIQRTQQEDSAVYLCASSPSGQGPVLHFGNGTRLTVT.